The entry below gives a single T cell receptor beta chain sequence along with its context. Its target antigen remains unknown. No qualities accompany the bases; no much larger clone lies one base away. The V end loses 5 bases and the J end loses 4 bases, and a stretch of 10 bases separates them. Sequences SGHTA (CDR1) and FQGNSA (CDR2) are obtained from the germline V gene. From its cysteine to its phenylalanine, the CDR3 spans 13 amino acids. The only DNA kept is the CDR3, 39 bases in frame from the first base. The receptor library was made with the immunoSEQ multiplex PCR assay. T cell repertoires were profiled by deep sequencing of rearranged TCR beta loci, alongside multiparametric flow cytometry. What TCRdb holds here is the immuneACCESS table cut down to in-frame rearrangements. Part of the clones is not present; checked against another copy, under half of the missing clones reflect an unresolved V gene, and the others are unexplained. A total of around 30,000 clones appear in this sample, 80% to 90% of them only once. Of the sample, approximately 6.6% is held by the ten largest clones.

The sample comes from a study of lymphopenia after photon versus proton radiotherapy (dated by TCRdb to the late 2010s). For context, the study as a whole: In patients with gastrointestinal tumors who developed high-grade lymphopenia, the study compared the immunological effects of photon radiation therapy with those of proton radiation therapy. The 20 or so patients in the cohort had gastrointestinal tumors, were treated with either photon or proton therapy, and subsequently developed lymphopenia. The goal of the study was to characterize the differences between the two radiation modalities in how they affect the immune system.

What the authors observed across the whole study: The survival association was examined only in patients who died, and the authors described better survival with proton therapy as a possibility, not as a demonstrated result. After the lymphocyte count nadir, repertoires from photon-treated patients showed oligoclonal expansion, particularly of CD8+ Temra cells, and this expansion drove the decline in diversity. Proton-treated patients stayed relatively stable during treatment, while photon-treated patients lost naive T cells and TCR diversity and gained effector/memory populations. Across the cohort, an inverse correlation was found between a larger post-nadir drop in TCR diversity and overall survival time among patients who died.

Sample: peripheral blood, taken from a patient treated with proton-based radiotherapy. The TCR was taken from a woman in her 70s with pancreatic cancer. Some clones in this sample may be carry-over from other donors' samples. The rearranged chain carries TRBV7-2 and TRBJ2-3; the D gene cannot be resolved reliably. The DNA reads as follows: TGTGCCAGCAGCGAGATTTTCCCAGATACGCAGTATTTT. The translation is CASSEIFPDTQYF.